This T cell receptor beta chain appears in the sequencing data of a study of T cell responses to AZD1222 COVID-19 vaccine. Findings and caveats of the study: Females outnumbered males among donors, who were mostly white British; clonal diversity was possibly underestimated. Nearly half of unique spike-specific TCRs reportedly avoided B.1.351 and B.1.1.7 mutated regions. Repertoires were obtained solely post-peak T cell response. Vaccine-associated CD4 TCRs spanned spike, dominant at 160-218 and 743-854.

With respect to this clone: Its specificity is not known.

Assay: immunoSEQ multiplex PCR; the TCRdb copy retains only in-frame clones and omits some. The repertoire holds 70,000 or so clones, with around 87% as singletons. The origin of this receptor is an adult in good health. Here the sequenced sample was peripheral blood, taken on day 0 of AZD1222 vaccination.

The CDR3 DNA is TGTGCCAGTAGTATTCGACAAGCCGAGGGGTACGAGCAGTACTTC. Its protein is CASSIRQAEGYEQYF. The genes are TRBV19 and TRBJ2-7; TRBD1 or TRBD2 may be the D gene (5 bases each). CDR1 is LNHDA, CDR2 SQIVND, per germline (reference sequence). This CDR3 contains 15 residues. Trimming took off 3 bases at V and 4 bases at J, with 16 bases between the two ends.